This TCR beta chain comes out of a study of control samples from healthy donors and cancer patients. This CDR3 region has 13 residues. Germline-derived CDR1 and CDR2 are SGHNT and YYREEE (reference sequence). Trimming took off 4 bases at V and 2 bases at J, with 7 bases between the two ends. The assay was immunoSEQ multiplex PCR, and TCRdb's table has in-frame clones only and misses some. The table lists over 100,000 clones, roughly 90% of them singletons, with 4.5% to 7% in the top ten. The chain joins TRBV5-4 to TRBJ1-3, with D unclear. What was sequenced was blood. The receptor was isolated from a man between 18 and 29 years old in good health. The chain's CDR3 is CASSLGPGNTIYF. The CDR3 nucleotides are TGTGCCAGCAGCCTTGGTCCTGGAAACACCATATATTTT.